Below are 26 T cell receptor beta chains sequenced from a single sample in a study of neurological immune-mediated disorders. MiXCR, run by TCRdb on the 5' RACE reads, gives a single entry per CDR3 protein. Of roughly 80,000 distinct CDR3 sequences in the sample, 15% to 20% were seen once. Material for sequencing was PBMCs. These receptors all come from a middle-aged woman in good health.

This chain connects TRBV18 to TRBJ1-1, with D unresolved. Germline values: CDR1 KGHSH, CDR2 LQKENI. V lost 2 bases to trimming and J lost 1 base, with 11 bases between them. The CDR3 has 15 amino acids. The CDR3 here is CASSPSRGKNTEAFF. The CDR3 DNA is TGTGCCAGCTCACCATCTCGGGGTAAGAACACTGAAGCTTTCTTT.

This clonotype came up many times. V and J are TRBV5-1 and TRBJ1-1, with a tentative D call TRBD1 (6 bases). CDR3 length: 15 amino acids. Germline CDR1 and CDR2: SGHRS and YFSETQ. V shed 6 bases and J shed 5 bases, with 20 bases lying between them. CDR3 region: CASNTFATGITEAFF. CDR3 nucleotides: TGCGCCAGCAACACCTTCGCAACAGGGATAACTGAAGCTTTCTTT.

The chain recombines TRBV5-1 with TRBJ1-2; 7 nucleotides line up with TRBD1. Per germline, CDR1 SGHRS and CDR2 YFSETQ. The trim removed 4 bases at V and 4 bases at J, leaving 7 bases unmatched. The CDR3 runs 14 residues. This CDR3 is CASSPRDSFYGYTF. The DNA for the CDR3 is TGCGCCAGCAGCCCCAGGGACAGCTTCTATGGCTACACCTTC.

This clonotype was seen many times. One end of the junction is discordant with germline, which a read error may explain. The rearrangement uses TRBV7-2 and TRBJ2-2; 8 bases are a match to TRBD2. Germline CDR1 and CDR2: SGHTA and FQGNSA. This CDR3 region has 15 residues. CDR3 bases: TGTGCCAGCAGCAAGCCCGGGACTAGAACCGAGGAGCTGTTTTTT. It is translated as CASSKPGTRTEELFF.

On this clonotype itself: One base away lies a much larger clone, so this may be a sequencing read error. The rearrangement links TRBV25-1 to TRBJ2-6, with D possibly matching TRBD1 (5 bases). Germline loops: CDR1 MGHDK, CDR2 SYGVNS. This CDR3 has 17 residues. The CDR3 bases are TGTTCCAGCAGTGATCAGGGCCGCAGCTCTGGGGCCAACGTCCTGACTTTC. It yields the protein CSSSDQGRSSGANVLTF.

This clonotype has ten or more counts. CDR3 sequence: CASSQATDYTF. The CDR3 DNA follows: TGTGCCAGCAGCCAGGCGACAGATTACACCTTC. The genes are TRBV3-1 and TRBJ1-2, with D possibly matching TRBD1 (5 bases). Germline CDR1 and CDR2: LGHDT and YNNKEL (reference sequence). The V and J ends lost 3 bases and 11 bases respectively, with 10 bases between them. There are 11 residues in the CDR3.

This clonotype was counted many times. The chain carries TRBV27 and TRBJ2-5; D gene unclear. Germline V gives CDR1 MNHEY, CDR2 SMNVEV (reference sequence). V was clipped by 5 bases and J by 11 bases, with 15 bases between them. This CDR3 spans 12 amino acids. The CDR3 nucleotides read TGTGCCAGCAGTCTTCCAGGTCCCAGACAGTACTTC. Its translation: CASSLPGPRQYF.

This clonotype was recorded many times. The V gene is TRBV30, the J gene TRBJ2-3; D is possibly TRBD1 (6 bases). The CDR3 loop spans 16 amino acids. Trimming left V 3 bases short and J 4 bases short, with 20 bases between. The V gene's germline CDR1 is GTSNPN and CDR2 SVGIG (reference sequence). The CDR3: CAWSDRHRASSDTQYF. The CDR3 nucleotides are TGTGCCTGGAGCGACAGACACAGGGCTTCCTCAGATACGCAGTATTTT.

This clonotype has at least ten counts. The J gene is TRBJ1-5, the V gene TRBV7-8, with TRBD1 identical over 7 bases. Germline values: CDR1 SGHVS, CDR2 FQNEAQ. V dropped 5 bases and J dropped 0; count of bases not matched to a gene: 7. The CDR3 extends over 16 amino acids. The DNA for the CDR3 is TGTGCCAGCAGCGCGGGACAGCCCTATAGCAATCAGCCCCAGCATTTT. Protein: CASSAGQPYSNQPQHF.

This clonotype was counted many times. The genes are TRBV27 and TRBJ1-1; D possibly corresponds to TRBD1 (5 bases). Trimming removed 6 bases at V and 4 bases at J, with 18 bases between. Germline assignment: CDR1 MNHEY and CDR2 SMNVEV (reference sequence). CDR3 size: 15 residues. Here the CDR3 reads CASRFPGAAGTEAFF. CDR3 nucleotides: TGTGCCAGCAGGTTCCCCGGGGCGGCGGGCACTGAAGCTTTCTTT.

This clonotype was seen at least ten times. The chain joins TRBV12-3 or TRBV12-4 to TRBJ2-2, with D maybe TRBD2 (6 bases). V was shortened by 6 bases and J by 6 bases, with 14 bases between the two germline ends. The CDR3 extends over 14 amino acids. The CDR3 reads CASRTLAYAGELFF. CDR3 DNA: TGTGCCAGCAGGACACTAGCCTACGCCGGGGAGCTGTTTTTT.

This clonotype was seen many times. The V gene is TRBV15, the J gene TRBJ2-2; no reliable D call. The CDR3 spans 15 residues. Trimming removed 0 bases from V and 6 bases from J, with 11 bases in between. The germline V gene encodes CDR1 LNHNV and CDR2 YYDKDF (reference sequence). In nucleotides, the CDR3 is TGTGCCACCAGCAGAGAAATCACGCGCGCCGGGGAGCTGTTTTTT. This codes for CATSREITRAGELFF. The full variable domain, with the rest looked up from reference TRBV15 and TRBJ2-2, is DAMVIQNPRYQVTQFGKPVTLSCSQTLNHNVMYWYQQKSSQAPKLLFHYYDKDFNNEADTPDNFQSRRPNTSFCFLDIRSPGLGDTAMYLCATSREITRAGELFFGEGSRLTVL.

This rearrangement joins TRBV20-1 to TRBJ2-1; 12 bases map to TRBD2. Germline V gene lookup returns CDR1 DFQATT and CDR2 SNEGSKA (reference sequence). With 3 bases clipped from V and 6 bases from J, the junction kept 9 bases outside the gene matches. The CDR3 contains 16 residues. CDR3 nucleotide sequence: TGCAGTGCTAGTAGGGCTAGCGGGGGGGCTTTCAATGAGCAGTTCTTC. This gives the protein CSASRASGGAFNEQFF.

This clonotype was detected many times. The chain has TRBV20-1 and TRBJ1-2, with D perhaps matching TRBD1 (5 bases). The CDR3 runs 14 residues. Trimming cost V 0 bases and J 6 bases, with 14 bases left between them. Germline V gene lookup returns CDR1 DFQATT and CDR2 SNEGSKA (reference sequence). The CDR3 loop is CSARDLRGWDGYTF. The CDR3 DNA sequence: TGCAGTGCTAGAGATCTTAGGGGCTGGGATGGCTACACCTTC.

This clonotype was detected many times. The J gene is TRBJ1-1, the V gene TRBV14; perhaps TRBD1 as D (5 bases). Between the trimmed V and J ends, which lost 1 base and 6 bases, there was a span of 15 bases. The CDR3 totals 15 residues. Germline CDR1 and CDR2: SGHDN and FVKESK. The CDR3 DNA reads TGTGCCAGCAGCCAAGTTCCAATCAGGGCTCCTGAAGCTTTCTTT. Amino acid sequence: CASSQVPIRAPEAFF.

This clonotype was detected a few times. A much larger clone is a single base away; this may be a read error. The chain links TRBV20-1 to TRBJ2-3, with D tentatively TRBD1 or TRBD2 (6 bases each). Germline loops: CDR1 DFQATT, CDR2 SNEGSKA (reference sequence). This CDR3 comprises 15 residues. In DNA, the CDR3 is TGCAGTGCTAGAGATGTCGGGGGCCAGGGAGATACGCAGAATTTT. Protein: CSARDVGGQGDTQNF.

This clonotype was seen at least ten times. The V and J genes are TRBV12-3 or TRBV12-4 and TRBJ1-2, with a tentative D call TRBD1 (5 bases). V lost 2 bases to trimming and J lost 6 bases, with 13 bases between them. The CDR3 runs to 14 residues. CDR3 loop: CASSLWGREDGYTF. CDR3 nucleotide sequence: TGTGCCAGCAGTTTATGGGGCAGGGAAGATGGCTACACCTTC.

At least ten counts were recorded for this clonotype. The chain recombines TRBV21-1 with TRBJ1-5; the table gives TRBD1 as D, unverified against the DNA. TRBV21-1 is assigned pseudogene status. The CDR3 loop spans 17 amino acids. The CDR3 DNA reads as TGTGCCAGCAGCAACAACGCCGGCGCAGTACTCAATCAGCCCCAGCATTTT. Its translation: CASSNNAGAVLNQPQHF.

The CDR3 DNA follows: TGTGCCAGCTCACCATCGGGATTGAAGAACGGGGAGCTGTTTTTT. It translates to CASSPSGLKNGELFF. This chain connects TRBV18 to TRBJ2-2, with a tentative D call TRBD2 (5 bases). Germline CDR1 is KGHSH and CDR2 is LQKENI. The germline V and J ends were trimmed by 2 bases and 7 bases, with 14 bases remaining between them. The CDR3 consists of 15 residues.

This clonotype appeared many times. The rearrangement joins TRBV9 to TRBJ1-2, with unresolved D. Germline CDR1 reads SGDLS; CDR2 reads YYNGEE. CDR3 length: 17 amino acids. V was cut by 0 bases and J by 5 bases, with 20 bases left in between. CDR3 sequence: CASSVDPKATTPYGYTF. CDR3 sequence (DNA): TGTGCCAGCAGCGTAGATCCGAAAGCCACGACGCCTTATGGCTACACCTTC.

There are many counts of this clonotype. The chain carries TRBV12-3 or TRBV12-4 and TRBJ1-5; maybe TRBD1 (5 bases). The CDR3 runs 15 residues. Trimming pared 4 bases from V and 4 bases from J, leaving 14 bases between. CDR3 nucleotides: TGTGCCAGCAGTTACTCGGGACGGAAGAATCAGCCCCAGCATTTT. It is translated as CASSYSGRKNQPQHF.

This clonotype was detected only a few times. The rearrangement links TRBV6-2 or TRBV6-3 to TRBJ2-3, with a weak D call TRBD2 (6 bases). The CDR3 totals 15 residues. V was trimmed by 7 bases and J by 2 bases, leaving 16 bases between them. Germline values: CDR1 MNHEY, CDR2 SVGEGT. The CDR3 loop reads CASTKTRYNTDTQYF. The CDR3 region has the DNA TGTGCCAGCACCAAGACTAGGTACAACACAGATACGCAGTATTTT.

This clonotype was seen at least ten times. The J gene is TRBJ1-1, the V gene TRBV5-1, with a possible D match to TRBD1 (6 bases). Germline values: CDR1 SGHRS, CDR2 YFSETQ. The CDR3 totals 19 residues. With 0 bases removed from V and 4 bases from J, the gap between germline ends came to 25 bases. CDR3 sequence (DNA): TGCGCCAGCAGCTTGGGTTTGCGGAGAAAAGGGGGGATTTTCACTGAAGCTTTCTTT. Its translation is CASSLGLRRKGGIFTEAFF.

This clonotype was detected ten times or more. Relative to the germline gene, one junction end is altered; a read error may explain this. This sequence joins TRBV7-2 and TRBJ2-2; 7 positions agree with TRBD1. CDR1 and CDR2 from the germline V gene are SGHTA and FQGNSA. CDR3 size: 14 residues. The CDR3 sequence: CASSLDRVPGELFF. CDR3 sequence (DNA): TGTGCCAGCAGTTTAGACAGGGTCCCCGGGGAGCTGTTTTTT.

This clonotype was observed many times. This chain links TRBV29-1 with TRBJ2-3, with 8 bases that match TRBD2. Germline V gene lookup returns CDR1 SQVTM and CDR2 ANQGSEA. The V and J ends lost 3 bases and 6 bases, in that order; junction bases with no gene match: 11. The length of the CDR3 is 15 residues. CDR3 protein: CSVEIIRGGYDTQYF. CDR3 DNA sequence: TGCAGCGTTGAGATTATACGGGGGGGTTACGATACGCAGTATTTT.

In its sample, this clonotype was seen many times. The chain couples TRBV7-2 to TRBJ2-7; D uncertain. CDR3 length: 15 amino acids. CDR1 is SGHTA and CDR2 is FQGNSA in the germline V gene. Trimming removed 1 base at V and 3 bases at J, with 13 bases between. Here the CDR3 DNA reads TGTGCCAGCAGCTTAGACGGGCAACCATTCTACGAGCAGTACGTC. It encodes CASSLDGQPFYEQYV.